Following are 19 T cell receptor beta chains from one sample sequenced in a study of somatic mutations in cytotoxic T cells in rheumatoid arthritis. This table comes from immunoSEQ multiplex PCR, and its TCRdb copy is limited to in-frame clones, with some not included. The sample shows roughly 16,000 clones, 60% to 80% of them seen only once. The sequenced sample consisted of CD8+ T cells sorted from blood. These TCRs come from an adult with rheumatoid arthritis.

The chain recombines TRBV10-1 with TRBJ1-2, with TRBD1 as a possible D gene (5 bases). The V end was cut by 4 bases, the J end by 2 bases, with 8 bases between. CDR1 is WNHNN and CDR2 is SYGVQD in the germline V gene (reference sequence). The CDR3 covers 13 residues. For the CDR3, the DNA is TGCGCCAGCAGTGTTTACAGGAACTATGGCTACACCTTC. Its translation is CASSVYRNYGYTF.

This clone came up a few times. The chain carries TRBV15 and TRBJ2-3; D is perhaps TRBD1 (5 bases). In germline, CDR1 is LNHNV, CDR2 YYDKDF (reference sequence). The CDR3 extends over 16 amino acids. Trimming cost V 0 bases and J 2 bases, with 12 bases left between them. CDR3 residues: CATSREGADSTDTQYF. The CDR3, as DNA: TGTGCCACCAGCAGAGAAGGGGCAGACTCCACAGATACGCAGTATTTT. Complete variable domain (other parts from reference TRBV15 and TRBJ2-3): DAMVIQNPRYQVTQFGKPVTLSCSQTLNHNVMYWYQQKSSQAPKLLFHYYDKDFNNEADTPDNFQSRRPNTSFCFLDIRSPGLGDTAMYLCATSREGADSTDTQYFGPGTRLTVL.

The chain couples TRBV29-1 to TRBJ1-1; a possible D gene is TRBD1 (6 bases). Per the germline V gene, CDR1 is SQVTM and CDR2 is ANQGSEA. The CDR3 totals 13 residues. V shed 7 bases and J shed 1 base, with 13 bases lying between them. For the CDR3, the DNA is TGCAGCGGCAGGGGCCGAGGGAACACTGAAGCTTTCTTT. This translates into CSGRGRGNTEAFF.

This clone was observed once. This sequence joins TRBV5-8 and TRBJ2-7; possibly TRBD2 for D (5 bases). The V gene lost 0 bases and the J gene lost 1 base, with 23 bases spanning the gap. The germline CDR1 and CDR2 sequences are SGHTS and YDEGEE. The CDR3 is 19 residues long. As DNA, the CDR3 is TGTGCCAGCAGCTTGGCGGGGTGGGCAGCTACGGAATTTTCCTACGAGCAGTACTTC. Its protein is CASSLAGWAATEFSYEQYF.

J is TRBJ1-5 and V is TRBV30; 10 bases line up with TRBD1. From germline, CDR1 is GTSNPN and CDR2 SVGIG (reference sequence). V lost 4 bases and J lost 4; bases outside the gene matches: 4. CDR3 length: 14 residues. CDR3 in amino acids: CAWTLGQGNQPQHF. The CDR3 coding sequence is TGTGCCTGGACCTTGGGACAGGGGAATCAGCCCCAGCATTTT.

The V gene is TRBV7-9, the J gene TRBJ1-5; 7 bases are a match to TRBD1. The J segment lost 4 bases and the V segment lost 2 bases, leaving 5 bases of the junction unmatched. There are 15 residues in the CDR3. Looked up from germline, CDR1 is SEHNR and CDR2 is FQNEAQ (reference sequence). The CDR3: CASSLFGTENQPQHF. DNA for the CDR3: TGTGCCAGCAGCTTATTCGGGACAGAGAATCAGCCCCAGCATTTT.

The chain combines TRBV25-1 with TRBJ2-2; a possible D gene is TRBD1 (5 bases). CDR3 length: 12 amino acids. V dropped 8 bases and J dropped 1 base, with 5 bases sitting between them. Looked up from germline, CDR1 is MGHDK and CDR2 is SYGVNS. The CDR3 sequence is CASQGNTGELFF. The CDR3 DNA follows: TGTGCCAGCCAGGGGAACACCGGGGAGCTGTTTTTT.

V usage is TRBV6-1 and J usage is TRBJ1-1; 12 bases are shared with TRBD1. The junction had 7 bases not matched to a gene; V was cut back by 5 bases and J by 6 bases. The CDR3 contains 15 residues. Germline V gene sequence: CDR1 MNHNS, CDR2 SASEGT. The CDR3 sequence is CASSQTGTGGSEAFF. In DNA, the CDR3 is TGTGCCAGCAGTCAAACCGGGACAGGGGGCTCTGAAGCTTTCTTT.

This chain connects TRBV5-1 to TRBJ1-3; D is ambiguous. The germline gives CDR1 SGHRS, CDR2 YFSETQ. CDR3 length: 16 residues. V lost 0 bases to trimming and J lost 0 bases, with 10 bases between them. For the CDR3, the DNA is TGCGCCAGCAGCTTGGCCCAGGCAAGCTCTGGAAACACCATATATTTT. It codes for CASSLAQASSGNTIYF. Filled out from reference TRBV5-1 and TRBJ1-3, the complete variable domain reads KAGVTQTPRYLIKTRGQQVTLSCSPISGHRSVSWYQQTPGQGLQFLFEYFSETQRNKGNFPGRFSGRQFSNSRSEMNVSTLELGDSALYLCASSLAQASSGNTIYFGEGSWLTVV.

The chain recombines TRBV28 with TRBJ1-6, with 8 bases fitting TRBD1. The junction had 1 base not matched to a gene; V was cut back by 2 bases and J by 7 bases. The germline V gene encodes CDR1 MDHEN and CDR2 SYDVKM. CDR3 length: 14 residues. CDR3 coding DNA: TGTGCCAGCAGTTTAAACAGGGGGAATTCACCCCTCCACTTT. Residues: CASSLNRGNSPLHF. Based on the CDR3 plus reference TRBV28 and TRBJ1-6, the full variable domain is DVKVTQSSRYLVKRTGEKVFLECVQDMDHENMFWYRQDPGLGLRLIYFSYDVKMKEKGDIPEGYSVSREKKERFSLILESASTNQTSMYLCASSLNRGNSPLHFGNGTRLTVT.

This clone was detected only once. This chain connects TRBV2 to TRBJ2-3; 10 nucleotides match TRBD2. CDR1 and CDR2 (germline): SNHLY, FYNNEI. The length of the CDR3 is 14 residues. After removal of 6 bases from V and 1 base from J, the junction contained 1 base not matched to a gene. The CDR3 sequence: CASRLAGGTDTQYF. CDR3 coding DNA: TGTGCCAGCAGGCTAGCGGGGGGCACAGATACGCAGTATTTT.

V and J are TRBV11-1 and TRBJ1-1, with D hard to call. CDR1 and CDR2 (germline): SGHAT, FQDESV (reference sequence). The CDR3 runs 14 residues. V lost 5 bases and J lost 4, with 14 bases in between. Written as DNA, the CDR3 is TGTGCCAGCAGCCCAGAAGAACTCAGCACTGAAGCTTTCTTT. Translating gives CASSPEELSTEAFF.

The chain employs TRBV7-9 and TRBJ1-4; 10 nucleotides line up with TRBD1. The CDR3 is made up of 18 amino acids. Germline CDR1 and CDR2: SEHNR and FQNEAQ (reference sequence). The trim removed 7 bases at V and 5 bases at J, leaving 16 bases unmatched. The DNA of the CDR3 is TGTGCCAGCACCCGCCTCCTAAGACAGGGGGCGCGCAATGAAAAACTGTTTTTT. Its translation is CASTRLLRQGARNEKLFF.

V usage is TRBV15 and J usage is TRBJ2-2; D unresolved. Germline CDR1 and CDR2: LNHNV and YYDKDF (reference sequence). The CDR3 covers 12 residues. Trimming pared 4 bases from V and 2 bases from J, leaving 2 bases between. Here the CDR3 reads CATSKNTGELFF. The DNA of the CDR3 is TGTGCCACCAGCAAAAACACCGGGGAGCTGTTTTTT.

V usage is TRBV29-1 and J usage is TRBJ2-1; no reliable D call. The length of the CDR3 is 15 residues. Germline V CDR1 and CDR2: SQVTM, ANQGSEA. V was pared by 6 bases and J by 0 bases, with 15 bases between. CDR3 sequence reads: CSVFTAWDSYNEQFF. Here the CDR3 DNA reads TGCAGCGTGTTTACGGCTTGGGACTCCTACAATGAGCAGTTCTTC.

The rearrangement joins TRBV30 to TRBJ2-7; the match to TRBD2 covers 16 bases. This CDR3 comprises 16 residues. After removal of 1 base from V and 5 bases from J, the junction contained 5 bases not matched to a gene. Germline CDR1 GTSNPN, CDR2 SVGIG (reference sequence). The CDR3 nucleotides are TGTGCCTGGAGTGGGGGGACTAGCGGGGGGGCGAACGAGCAGTACGTC. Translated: CAWSGGTSGGANEQYV.

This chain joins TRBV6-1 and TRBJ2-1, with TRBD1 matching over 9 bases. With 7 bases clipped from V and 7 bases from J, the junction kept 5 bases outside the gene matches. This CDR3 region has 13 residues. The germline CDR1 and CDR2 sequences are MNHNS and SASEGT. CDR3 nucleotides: TGTGCCAGCACCGGGACAGGGTTAAATGAGCAGTTCTTC. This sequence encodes CASTGTGLNEQFF.

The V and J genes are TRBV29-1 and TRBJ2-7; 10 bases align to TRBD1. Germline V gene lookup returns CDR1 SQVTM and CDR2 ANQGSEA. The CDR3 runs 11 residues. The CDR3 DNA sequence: TGCAGGAGGACAGGGGGCTACGAGCAGTACGTC. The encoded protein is CRRTGGYEQYV.

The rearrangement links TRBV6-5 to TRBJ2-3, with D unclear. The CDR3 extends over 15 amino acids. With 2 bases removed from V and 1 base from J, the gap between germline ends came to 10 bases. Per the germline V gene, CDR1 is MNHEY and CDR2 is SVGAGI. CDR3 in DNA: TGTGCCAGCAGTTACGGTCTAGTGGGCACAGATACGCAGTATTTT. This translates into CASSYGLVGTDTQYF.